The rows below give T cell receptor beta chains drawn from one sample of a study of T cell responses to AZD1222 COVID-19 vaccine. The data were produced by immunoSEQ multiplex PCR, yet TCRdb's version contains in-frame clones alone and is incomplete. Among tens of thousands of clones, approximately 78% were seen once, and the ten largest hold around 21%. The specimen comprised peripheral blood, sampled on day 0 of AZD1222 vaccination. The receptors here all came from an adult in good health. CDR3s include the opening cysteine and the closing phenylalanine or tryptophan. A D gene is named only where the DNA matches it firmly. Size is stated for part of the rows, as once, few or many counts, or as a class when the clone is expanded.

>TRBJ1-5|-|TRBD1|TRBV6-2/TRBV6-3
TGTGCCAGCAGTTCCAGGGGGGCTAACGGCAATCAGCCCCAGCATTTT
CASSSRGANGNQPQHF
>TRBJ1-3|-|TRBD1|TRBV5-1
TGCGCCAGCAGCTTGACAACTGGGTTACAGGGGAAGGCTGACACCATATATTTT
CASSLTTGLQGKADTIYF
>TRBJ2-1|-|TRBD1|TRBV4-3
TGCGCCAGCAGCCAAGATCTATTAGTCGGGACAGCATTTATTGATGAGCAGTTCTTC
CASSQDLLVGTAFIDEQFF
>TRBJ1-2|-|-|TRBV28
TGTGCCAGCAGTCCAGGGCCGAGGGACTATGGCTACACCTTC
CASSPGPRDYGYTF
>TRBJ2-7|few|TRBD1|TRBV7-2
TGTGCCAGCAGAAGGGACAGGGGGACCTACGAGCAGTACTTC
CASRRDRGTYEQYF
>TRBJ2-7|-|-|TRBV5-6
TGTGCCAGCAGCAAGCAAGCGGCGAACGTCGGTTTCGAGCAGTACTTC
CASSKQAANVGFEQYF
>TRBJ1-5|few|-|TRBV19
TGTGCCAGTAGTATGGGGCAGGGAGGCCAGCCCCAGCATTTT
CASSMGQGGQPQHF
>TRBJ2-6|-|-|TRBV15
TGTGCCACCAGCAGAGGGGAGACTTATGGGGGCTCTGGGGCCAACGTCCTGACTTTC
CATSRGETYGGSGANVLTF
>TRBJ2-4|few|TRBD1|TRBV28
TGTGCCAGCATTCCAGGGGGCTCCAAAAACATTCAGTACTTC
CASIPGGSKNIQYF
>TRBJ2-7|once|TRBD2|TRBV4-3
TGCGCCAGCAGCCAACAGCGGGAGGGAGACGAGCAGTACTTC
CASSQQREGDEQYF
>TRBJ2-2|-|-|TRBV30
TGTGCCTGGAGTGTTTGGGGACACACCGGGGAGCTGTTTTTT
CAWSVWGHTGELFF
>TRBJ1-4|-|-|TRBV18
TGTGCCAGCTCACCGGGGGGAGCAACTAATGAAAAACTGTTTTTT
CASSPGGATNEKLFF
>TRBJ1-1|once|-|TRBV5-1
TGCGCCAGCAGTAGACAGGCCGACGGGACTGAAGCTTTCTTT
CASSRQADGTEAFF